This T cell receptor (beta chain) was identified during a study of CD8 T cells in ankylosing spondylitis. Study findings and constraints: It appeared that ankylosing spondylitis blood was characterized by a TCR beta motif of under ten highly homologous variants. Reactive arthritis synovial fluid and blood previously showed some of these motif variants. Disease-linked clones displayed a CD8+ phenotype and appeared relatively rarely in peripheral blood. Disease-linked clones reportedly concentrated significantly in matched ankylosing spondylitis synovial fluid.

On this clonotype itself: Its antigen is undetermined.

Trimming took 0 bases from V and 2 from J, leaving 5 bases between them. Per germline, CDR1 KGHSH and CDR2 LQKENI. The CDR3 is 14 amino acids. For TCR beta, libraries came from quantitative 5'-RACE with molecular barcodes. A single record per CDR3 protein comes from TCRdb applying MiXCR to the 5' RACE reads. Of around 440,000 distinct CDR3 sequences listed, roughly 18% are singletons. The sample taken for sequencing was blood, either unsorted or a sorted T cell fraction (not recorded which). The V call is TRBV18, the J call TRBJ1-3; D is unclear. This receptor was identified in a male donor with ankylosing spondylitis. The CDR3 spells CASSPPGTGNTIYF. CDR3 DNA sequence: TGTGCCAGCTCACCACCAGGGACTGGAAACACCATATATTTT.